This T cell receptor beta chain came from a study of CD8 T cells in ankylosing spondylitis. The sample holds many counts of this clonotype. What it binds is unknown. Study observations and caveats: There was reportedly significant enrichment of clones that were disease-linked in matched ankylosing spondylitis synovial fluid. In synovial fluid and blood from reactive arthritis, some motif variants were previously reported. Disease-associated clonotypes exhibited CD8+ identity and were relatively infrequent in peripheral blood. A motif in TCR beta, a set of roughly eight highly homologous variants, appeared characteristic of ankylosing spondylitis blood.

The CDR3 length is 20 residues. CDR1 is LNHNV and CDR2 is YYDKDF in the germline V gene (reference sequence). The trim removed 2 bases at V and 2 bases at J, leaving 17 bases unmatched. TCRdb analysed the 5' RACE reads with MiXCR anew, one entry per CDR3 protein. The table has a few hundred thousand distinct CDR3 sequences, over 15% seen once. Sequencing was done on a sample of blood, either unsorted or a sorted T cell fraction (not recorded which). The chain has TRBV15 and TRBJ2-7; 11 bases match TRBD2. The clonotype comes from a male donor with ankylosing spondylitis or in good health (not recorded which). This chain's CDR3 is CATSRSEATQTSGKPYEQYF. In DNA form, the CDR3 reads TGTGCCACCAGCAGATCCGAGGCGACTCAGACTAGCGGGAAACCCTACGAGCAGTACTTC.